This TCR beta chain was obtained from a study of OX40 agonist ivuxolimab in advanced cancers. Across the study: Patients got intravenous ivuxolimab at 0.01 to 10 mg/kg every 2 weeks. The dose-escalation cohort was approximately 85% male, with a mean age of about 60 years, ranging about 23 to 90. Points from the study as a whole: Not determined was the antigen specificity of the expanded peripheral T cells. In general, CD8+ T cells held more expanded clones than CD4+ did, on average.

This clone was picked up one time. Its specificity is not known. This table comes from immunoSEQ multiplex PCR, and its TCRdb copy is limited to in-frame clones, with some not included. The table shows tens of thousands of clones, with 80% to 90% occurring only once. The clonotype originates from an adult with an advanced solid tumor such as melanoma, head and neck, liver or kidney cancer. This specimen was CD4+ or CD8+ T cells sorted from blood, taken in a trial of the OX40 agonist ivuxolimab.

The CDR3 DNA is TGTGCCAGTAGTATGGGCCTAGCGGGGCGCACAGATACGCAGTATTTT. It specifies CASSMGLAGRTDTQYF. The J gene is TRBJ2-3, the V gene TRBV19; TRBD2 matches 9 bases. V shed 3 bases and J 1 base; nucleotides not matched to a gene: 5. Germline V gene data show CDR1 as LNHDA and CDR2 as SQIVND (reference sequence). This CDR3 is built from 16 residues.